This TCR beta chain was identified during a study of tumor-infiltrating lymphocytes in oesophageal squamous cell carcinoma. This clonotype appeared many times. The ends lost 2 bases at V and 2 bases at J; junction bases unmatched: 5. There are 15 residues in the CDR3. CDR1 LNHDA and CDR2 SQIVND come from the germline V gene (reference sequence). TCRdb itself ran the PCR reads through MiXCR, one entry per CDR3 protein. The sample includes roughly 20,000 distinct CDR3 sequences, around two fifths seen only once; the top ten take around two fifths. This clonotype originated in a male donor with esophageal squamous cell carcinoma. Specimen: esophageal tumor tissue. This chain uses TRBV19 with TRBJ2-5; 7 positions match TRBD2. CDR3 residues: CASSITASGQETQYF. CDR3 nucleotides: TGTGCCAGTAGTATAACGGCTAGCGGACAAGAGACCCAGTACTTC.